This is a list of T cell receptor beta chains from one sample in a study of T cell changes during pregnancy in multiple sclerosis. Produced via immunoSEQ multiplex PCR; TCRdb's table is partial and in-frame only. The data contain some 60,000 clones, 70% to 90% of them singletons. Sequenced material: CD4+ T cells from peripheral blood mononuclear cells, taken in the third trimester of pregnancy. These receptors originate from a female donor with multiple sclerosis, enrolled in a pregnancy study. The conserved cysteine and the conserved F or W are not part of the CDR3 here. The D gene is left open where the match is weak.

J gene	D gene	V gene	CDR3 protein
TRBJ2-1	TRBD1	TRBV19	ASSTGGSYNEQF
TRBJ2-5	NA	TRBV28	ASSRLGGRETQY
TRBJ2-5	TRBD2	TRBV7-7	ASSLVPGGQETQY
TRBJ1-5	NA	TRBV6-6	ASSYSGLNSNQPQH
TRBJ2-1	TRBD1	TRBV30	ASTAGGRLYGEQF
TRBJ2-5	TRBD2	TRBV29-1	SVEIAGGSETQY
TRBJ1-2	NA	TRBV5-1	ASSYSGTFGGYT
TRBJ2-4	NA	TRBV7-9	ASSSQGHKNIQY
TRBJ2-2	NA	TRBV18	ASSPLQNTGELF
TRBJ2-7	NA	TRBV7-2	ASSLSSGATYEQY
TRBJ2-2	NA	TRBV19	ASSIDLGLSFRELF
TRBJ2-2	TRBD2	TRBV5-1	ASSLFLAGNTGELF
TRBJ2-7	TRBD2	TRBV11-2	ASSPGTSGYEQY
TRBJ1-2	NA	TRBV7-3	ASSPQAGTSYGYT
TRBJ1-2	TRBD1	TRBV6-5	ASSPPGQGNYGYT